What follows are 18 T cell receptor beta chains derived from one specimen sequenced in a study of T-cell memory formation after mild COVID-19. TCRdb fed the 5' RACE reads into MiXCR, producing one record per CDR3 protein. The data hold roughly 400,000 distinct CDR3 sequences, with about 20% observed a single time. The sequencing sample was made of PBMCs or a T cell subset sorted from them (not recorded which). The receptors were gathered from a man younger than 35 who had mild COVID-19 (a few samples of this study predate the infection). Cell type and time point are not known.

This clonotype was observed a handful of times. J is TRBJ1-2 and V is TRBV6-6, with D possibly matching TRBD1 (5 bases). This CDR3 contains 15 residues. The germline CDR1 and CDR2 sequences are MNHNY and SVGAGI (reference sequence). With 0 bases removed from V and 6 bases from J, the gap between germline ends came to 14 bases. The CDR3 region is CASSYSTPQGNGYTF. DNA of the CDR3: TGTGCCAGCAGTTACTCGACTCCTCAGGGCAATGGCTACACCTTC.

This clonotype appeared a few times. The chain links TRBV27 to TRBJ2-1; 7 bases are shared with TRBD2. Germline CDR1 reads MNHEY; CDR2 reads SMNVEV (reference sequence). Losses at the gene ends were 1 base for V and 4 bases for J; bases not matched to a gene: 4. The CDR3 covers 15 residues. The CDR3 region has the DNA TGTGCCAGCAGTTTATTTGGCGGGGGATACAATGAGCAGTTCTTC. It codes for CASSLFGGGYNEQFF.

A few counts support this clonotype. The V and J genes are TRBV5-6 and TRBJ1-5, with D unresolved. The V gene lost 0 bases and the J gene lost 4 bases, with 11 bases spanning the gap. Germline assignment: CDR1 SGHDT and CDR2 YYEEEE. CDR3 length: 15 amino acids. CDR3 in DNA: TGTGCCAGCAGCTTGGCAGGATACGGGAATCAGCCCCAGCATTTT. It translates to CASSLAGYGNQPQHF.

The V gene is TRBV5-1, the J gene TRBJ1-3, with D maybe TRBD1 (5 bases). The V gene's germline CDR1 is SGHRS and CDR2 YFSETQ. Trimming pared 1 base from V and 0 bases from J, leaving 17 bases between. The CDR3 totals 18 residues. The CDR3 nucleotides are TGCGCCAGCAGCTTGTGGGTCCAGGGATTGACCTCTGGAAACACCATATATTTT. Protein sequence: CASSLWVQGLTSGNTIYF.

In this sample, this clonotype turned up a few times. This chain joins TRBV14 and TRBJ2-1; D is perhaps TRBD1 (6 bases). CDR1 SGHDN and CDR2 FVKESK come from the germline V gene. The ends were cut back, 1 base at V and 8 bases at J, with 9 bases in the middle. The CDR3 runs 13 residues. This CDR3 reads CASSQAWGHEQFF. The CDR3 DNA is TGTGCCAGCAGCCAAGCTTGGGGGCATGAGCAGTTCTTC.

The chain combines TRBV5-6 with TRBJ1-4; D is perhaps TRBD1 (5 bases). Trimming stripped 4 bases from V and 0 bases from J, with 10 bases between. The CDR3 covers 15 residues. Per germline, CDR1 SGHDT and CDR2 YYEEEE. The CDR3 reads CASSPRGSTNEKLFF. The CDR3 nucleotides read TGTGCCAGCAGCCCTAGGGGATCAACTAATGAAAAACTGTTTTTT.

This clonotype was seen a handful of times. The chain combines TRBV18 with TRBJ1-3, with D perhaps TRBD1 (6 bases). Deletions cut 8 bases from V and 0 bases from J, with 17 bases between. CDR3 length: 16 amino acids. Germline CDR1 KGHSH, CDR2 LQKENI. The CDR3 DNA follows: TGTGCCAGCCTGGGCGGGACACTTTTCTCTGGAAACACCATATATTTT. Translating gives CASLGGTLFSGNTIYF.

This clonotype was picked up many times. The chain is built from TRBV7-3 and TRBJ2-3; 9 bases are shared with TRBD2. The germline CDR1 and CDR2 sequences are SGHTA and FQGTGA. This CDR3 is 15 amino acids long. Unmatched junction bases numbered 5, after V lost 2 bases and J lost 5 bases. Written as DNA, the CDR3 is TGTGCCAGCAGCTTATCGCTAGCGGGGCGAGATACGCAGTATTTT. Translation: CASSLSLAGRDTQYF.

The chain has TRBV4-1 and TRBJ2-1; 13 bases align to TRBD2. The CDR3 covers 18 residues. The ends lost 2 bases at V and 6 bases at J; junction bases unmatched: 10. CDR1 and CDR2 from the germline V gene are MGHRA and YSYEKL. The CDR3, as DNA: TGCGCCAGCAGCCAACGACTAGCGGGGGGATTCCCCTCCAATGAGCAGTTCTTC. Translated: CASSQRLAGGFPSNEQFF.

The rearrangement uses TRBV6-5 and TRBJ1-1; D remains unclear. Trimming took 4 bases from V and 8 from J, leaving 11 bases between them. CDR1 MNHEY and CDR2 SVGAGI come from the germline V gene. This CDR3 region has 12 residues. CDR3 region: CASSSTGREAFF. The CDR3 DNA follows: TGTGCCAGCAGTTCCACCGGAAGGGAAGCTTTCTTT.

The chain links TRBV2 to TRBJ2-3; perhaps D is TRBD1 or TRBD2 (5 bases each). The germline V gene has CDR1 SNHLY and CDR2 FYNNEI. V gave up 5 bases and J gave up 3 bases, with 18 bases separating them. The CDR3 sequence is 16 residues long. This chain's CDR3 is CASSPEGRVNTDTQYF. CDR3 DNA sequence: TGTGCCAGCAGTCCTGAGGGCAGGGTTAATACAGATACGCAGTATTTT.

The V and J genes are TRBV20-1 and TRBJ1-1, with D tentatively TRBD1 (5 bases). Trimming removed 7 bases at V and 0 bases at J, with 18 bases between. CDR3 size: 15 residues. The germline CDR1 and CDR2 sequences are DFQATT and SNEGSKA (reference sequence). The CDR3: CSGLVPGSMNTEAFF. DNA for the CDR3: TGCAGTGGTCTAGTTCCAGGGTCTATGAACACTGAAGCTTTCTTT.

This clonotype was seen at least ten times. V is TRBV7-2 and J is TRBJ1-1, with 9 bases identical to TRBD1. Germline values: CDR1 SGHTA, CDR2 FQGNSA. The CDR3 has 19 residues. After removal of 2 bases from V and 4 bases from J, the junction contained 17 bases not matched to a gene. CDR3 sequence: CASSLSSPSGTGYGTEAFF. The CDR3 region has the DNA TGTGCCAGCAGCTTATCCTCACCGTCCGGGACAGGGTATGGCACTGAAGCTTTCTTT.

The table lists this clonotype with a few counts. This sequence joins TRBV10-3 and TRBJ1-1, with 7 bases aligning to TRBD1. Germline-derived CDR1 and CDR2 are ENHRY and SYGVKD. Trimming at V came to 10 bases and at J to 0 bases, leaving 2 bases not matched to a gene. CDR3 size: 12 residues. CDR3 sequence (DNA): TGTGCCACGGGACAGATGAACACTGAAGCTTTCTTT. The encoded protein is CATGQMNTEAFF.

The V call is TRBV5-1, the J call TRBJ1-4; D is uncertain. Per the germline V gene, CDR1 is SGHRS and CDR2 is YFSETQ. CDR3 length: 14 amino acids. Trimming cost V 1 base and J 7 bases, with 11 bases left between them. CDR3 sequence reads: CASSLSAGVEKLFF. The CDR3 region has the DNA TGCGCCAGCAGCTTGAGTGCAGGAGTTGAAAAACTGTTTTTT.

This clonotype has just a few counts. The chain carries TRBV7-2 and TRBJ2-2; D gene uncertain. The CDR3 spans 13 residues. Trimming took off 1 base at V and 5 bases at J, with 5 bases between the two ends. CDR1 and CDR2 (germline): SGHTA, FQGNSA. The DNA for the CDR3 is TGTGCCAGCAGCTTAGTTTCGACCGGGGAGCTGTTTTTT. This translates into CASSLVSTGELFF.

A few counts support this clonotype. The J gene is TRBJ2-3, the V gene TRBV7-3; 12 nucleotides align to TRBD1. Germline trimming cut 5 bases from V and 5 bases from J; bases unmatched to any gene: 8. The V gene's germline CDR1 is SGHTA and CDR2 FQGTGA. The CDR3 is 16 amino acids. The DNA of the CDR3 is TGTGCCAGCAGCCCACCAGGGACAGGGGGCATAGATACGCAGTATTTT. Protein product: CASSPPGTGGIDTQYF.

This chain joins TRBV12-3 or TRBV12-4 and TRBJ2-7; 7 bases align to TRBD1. Trimming at V came to 7 bases and at J to 1 base, leaving 13 bases not matched to a gene. This CDR3 spans 16 amino acids. As DNA, the CDR3 is TGTGCCAGCACCTCAAGGACAGGACCCCTTTCCTACGAGCAGTACGTC. It codes for CASTSRTGPLSYEQYV.